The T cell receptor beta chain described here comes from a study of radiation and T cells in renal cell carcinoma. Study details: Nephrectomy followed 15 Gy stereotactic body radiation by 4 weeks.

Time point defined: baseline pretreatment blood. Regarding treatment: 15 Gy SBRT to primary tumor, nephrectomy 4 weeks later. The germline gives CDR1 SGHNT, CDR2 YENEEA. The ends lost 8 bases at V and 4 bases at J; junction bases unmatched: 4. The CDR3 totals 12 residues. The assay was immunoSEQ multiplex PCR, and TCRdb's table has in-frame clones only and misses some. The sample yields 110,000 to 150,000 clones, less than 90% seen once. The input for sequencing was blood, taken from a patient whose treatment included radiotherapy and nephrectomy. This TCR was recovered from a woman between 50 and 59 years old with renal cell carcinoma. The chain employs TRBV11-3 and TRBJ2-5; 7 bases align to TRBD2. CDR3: CASAGEGETQYF. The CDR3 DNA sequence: TGTGCCAGCGCTGGGGAGGGAGAGACCCAGTACTTC. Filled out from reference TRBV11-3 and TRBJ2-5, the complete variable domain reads EAGVVQSPRYKIIEKKQPVAFWCNPISGHNTLYWYLQNLGQGPELLIRYENEEAVDDSQLPKDRFSAERLKGVDSTLKIQPAELGDSAVYLCASAGEGETQYFGPGTRLLVL.